This record covers a single T cell receptor (beta chain). The data stem from a study of shared T cell receptors in the human thymus. Germline CDR1 MNHEY, CDR2 SVGAGI. The V gene lost 6 bases and the J gene lost 8 bases, with 17 bases spanning the gap. CDR3 size: 15 residues. Some clones are missing from TCRdb's copy, which holds only in-frame ones; the method was immunoSEQ multiplex PCR. The sample includes around 730,000 clones, approximately 85% of them seen just once. These data were likewise used in another study, on human thymus T cells. As reported in that work: Biased V and J segment usage appeared in thymus and peripheral blood. Related research reported highly overlapping thymic repertoires among unrelated individuals.

The chain recombines TRBV6-5 with TRBJ1-6, with D perhaps TRBD1 (5 bases). The origin of this receptor is a girl younger than two with a congenital heart defect. Sequencing used thymocytes. The CDR3 region has the DNA TGTGCCAGCAGCCCAAACCCTCTCAGGGATTCACCCCTCCACTTT. Translating gives CASSPNPLRDSPLHF.